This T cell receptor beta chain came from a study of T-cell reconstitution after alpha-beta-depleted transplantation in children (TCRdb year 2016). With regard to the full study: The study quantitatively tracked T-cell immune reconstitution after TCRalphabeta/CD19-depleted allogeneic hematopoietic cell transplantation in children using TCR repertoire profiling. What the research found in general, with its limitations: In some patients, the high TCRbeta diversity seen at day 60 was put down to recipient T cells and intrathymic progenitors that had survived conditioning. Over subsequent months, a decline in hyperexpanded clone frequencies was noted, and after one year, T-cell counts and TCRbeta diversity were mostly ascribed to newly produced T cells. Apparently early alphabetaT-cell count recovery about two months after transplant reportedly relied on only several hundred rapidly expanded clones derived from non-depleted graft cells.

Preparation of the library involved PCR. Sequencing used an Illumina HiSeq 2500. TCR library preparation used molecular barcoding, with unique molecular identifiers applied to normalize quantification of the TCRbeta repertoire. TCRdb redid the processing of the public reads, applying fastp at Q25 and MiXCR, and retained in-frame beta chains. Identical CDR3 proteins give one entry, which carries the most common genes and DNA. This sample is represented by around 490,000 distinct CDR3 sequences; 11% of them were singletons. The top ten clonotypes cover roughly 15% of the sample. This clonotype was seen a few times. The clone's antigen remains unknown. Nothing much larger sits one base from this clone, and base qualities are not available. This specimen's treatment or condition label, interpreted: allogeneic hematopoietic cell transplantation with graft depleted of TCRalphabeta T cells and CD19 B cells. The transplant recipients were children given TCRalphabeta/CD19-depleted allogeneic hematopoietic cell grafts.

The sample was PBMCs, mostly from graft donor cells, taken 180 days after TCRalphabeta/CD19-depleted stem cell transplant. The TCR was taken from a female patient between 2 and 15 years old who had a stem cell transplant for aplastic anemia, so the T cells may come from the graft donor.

At the DNA level, the sequence is TGCAGTGCCAAGTACAGGGAAGCTTTCTTT. This translates into CSAKYREAFF. The chain couples TRBV20-1 to TRBJ1-1; the best D guess is TRBD1, with 5 bases matching. Taken from cysteine to phenylalanine, the CDR3 has 10 residues. Only the CDR3 portion is preserved as DNA: 30 bases, with reading frame beginning at the first base. The germline V gene (reference sequence) sets CDR1 to DFQATT and CDR2 to SNEGSKA. V drops 6 bases and J drops 8 bases, leaving 10 bases in between.